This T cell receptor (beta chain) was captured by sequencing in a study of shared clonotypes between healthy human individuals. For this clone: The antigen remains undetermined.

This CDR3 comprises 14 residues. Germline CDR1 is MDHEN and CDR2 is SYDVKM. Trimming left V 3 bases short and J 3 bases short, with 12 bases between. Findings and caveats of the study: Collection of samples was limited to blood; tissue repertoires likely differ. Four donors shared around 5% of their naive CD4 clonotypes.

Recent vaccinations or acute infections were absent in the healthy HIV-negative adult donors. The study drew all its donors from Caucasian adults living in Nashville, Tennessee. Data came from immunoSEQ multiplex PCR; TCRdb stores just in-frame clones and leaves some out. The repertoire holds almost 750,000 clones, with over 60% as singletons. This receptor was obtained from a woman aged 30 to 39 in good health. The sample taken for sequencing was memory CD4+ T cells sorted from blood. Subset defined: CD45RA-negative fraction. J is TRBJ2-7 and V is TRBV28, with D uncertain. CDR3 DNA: TGTGCCAGCAGTTTTGGCCAGGTGGGCTACGAGCAGTACTTC. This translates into CASSFGQVGYEQYF.